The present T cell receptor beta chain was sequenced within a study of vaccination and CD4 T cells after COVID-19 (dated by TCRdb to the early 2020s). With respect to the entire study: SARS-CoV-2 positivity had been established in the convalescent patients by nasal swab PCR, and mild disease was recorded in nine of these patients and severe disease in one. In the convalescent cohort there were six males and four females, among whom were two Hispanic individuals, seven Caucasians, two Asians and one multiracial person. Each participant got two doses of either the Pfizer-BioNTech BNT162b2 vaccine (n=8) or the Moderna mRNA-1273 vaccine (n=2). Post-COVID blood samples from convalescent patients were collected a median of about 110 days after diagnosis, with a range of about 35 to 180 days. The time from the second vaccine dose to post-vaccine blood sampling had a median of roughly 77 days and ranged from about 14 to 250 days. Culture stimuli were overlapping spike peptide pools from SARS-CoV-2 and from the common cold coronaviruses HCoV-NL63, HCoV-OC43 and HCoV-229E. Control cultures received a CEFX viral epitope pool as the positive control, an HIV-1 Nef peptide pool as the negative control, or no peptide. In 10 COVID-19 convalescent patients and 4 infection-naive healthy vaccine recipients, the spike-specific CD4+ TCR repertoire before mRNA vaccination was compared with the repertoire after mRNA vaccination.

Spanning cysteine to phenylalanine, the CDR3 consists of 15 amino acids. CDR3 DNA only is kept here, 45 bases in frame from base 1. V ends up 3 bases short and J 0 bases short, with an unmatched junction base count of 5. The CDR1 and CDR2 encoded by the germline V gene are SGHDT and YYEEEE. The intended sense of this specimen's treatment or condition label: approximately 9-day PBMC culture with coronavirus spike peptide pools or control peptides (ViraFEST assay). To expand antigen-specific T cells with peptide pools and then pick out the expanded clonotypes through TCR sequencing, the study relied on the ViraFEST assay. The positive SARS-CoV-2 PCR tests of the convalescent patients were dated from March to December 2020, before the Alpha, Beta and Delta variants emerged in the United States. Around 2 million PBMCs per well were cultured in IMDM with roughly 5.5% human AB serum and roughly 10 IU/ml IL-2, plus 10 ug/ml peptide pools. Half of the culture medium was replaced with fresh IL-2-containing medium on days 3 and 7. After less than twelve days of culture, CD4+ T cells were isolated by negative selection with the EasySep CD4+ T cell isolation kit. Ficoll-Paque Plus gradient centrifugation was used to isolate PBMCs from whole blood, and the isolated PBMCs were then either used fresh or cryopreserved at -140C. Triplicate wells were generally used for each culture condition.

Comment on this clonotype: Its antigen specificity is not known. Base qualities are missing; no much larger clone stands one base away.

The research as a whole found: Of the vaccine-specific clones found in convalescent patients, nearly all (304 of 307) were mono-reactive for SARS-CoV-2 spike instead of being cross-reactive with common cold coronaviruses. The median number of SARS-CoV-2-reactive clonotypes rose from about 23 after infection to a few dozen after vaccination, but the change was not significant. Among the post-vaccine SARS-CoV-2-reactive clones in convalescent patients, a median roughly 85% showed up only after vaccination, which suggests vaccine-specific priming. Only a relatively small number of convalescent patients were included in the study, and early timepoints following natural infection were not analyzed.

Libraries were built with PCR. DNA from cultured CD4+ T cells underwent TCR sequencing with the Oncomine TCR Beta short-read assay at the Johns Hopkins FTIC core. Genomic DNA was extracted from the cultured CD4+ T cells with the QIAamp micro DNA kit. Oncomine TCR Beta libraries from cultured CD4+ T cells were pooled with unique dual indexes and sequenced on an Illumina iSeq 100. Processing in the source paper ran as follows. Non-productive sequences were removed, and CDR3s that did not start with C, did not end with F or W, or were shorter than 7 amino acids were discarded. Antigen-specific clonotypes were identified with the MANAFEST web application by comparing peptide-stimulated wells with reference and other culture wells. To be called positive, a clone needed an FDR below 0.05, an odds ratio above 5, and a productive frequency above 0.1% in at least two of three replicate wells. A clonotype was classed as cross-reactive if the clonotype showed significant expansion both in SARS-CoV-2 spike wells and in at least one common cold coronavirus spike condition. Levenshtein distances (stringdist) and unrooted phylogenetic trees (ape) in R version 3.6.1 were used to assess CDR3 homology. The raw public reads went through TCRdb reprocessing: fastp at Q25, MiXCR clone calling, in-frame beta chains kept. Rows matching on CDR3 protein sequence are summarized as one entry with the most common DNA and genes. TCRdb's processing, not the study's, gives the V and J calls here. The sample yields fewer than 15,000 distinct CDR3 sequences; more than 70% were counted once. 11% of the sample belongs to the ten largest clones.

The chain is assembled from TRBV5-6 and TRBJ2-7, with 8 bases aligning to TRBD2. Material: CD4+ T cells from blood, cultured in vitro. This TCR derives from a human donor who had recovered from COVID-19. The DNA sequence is TGTGCCAGCAGCTACGGACTAGCCAGCTCCTACGAGCAGTACTTC. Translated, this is CASSYGLASSYEQYF.